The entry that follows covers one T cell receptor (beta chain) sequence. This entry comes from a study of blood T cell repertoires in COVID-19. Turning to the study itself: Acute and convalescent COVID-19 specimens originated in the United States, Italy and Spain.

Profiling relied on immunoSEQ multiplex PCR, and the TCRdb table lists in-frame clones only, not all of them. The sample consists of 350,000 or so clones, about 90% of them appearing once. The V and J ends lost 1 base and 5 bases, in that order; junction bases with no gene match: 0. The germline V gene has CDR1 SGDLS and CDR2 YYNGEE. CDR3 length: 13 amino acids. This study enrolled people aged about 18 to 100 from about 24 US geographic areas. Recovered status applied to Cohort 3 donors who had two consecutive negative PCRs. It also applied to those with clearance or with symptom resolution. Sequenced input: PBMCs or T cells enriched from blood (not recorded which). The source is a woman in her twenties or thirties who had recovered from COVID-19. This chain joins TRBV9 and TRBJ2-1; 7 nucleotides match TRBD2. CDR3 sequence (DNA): TGTGCCAGCAGCGTACTAGCGGACAATGAGCAGTTCTTC. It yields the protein CASSVLADNEQFF.